This T cell receptor beta chain emerged from a study of blood T cell repertoires in COVID-19. CDR1 is SQVTM, CDR2 ANQGSEA, per germline. Deletions cut 3 bases from V and 6 bases from J, with 5 bases between. The CDR3 totals 10 residues. This table comes from immunoSEQ multiplex PCR, and its TCRdb copy is limited to in-frame clones, with some not included. Among 240,000 or so clones listed, more than 75% were seen once. Cohorts were based on clinical histories the participants reported. Source material: PBMCs or T cells enriched from blood (not recorded which). The sequence came from a woman aged 35 to 49 with acute COVID-19. The chain links TRBV29-1 to TRBJ1-1; D uncertain. This CDR3 is CSVDGAEAFF. DNA of the CDR3: TGCAGCGTTGACGGGGCTGAAGCTTTCTTT.